The rows below give T cell receptor beta chains drawn from one sample of a study of cytomegalovirus exposure and HLA in healthy donors. Produced via immunoSEQ multiplex PCR; TCRdb's table is partial and in-frame only. The sample shows under 70,000 clones, approximately 90% of them seen only once. Material for sequencing was PBMCs. The receptors stem from a woman aged 30 to 39 in good health and CMV-seronegative. Both conserved end residues are part of each CDR3. D genes are given only for firm matches. A clone size is listed for some rows: how often the clone was seen (once, few, many), or a class if it is expanded.

>TRBV7-3|TRBJ2-1|.|TRBD1
CASSSETGAYNEQFF
TGTGCCAGCAGCTCGGAGACAGGGGCCTACAATGAGCAGTTCTTC
>TRBV6-1|TRBJ2-5|.|.
CASSLAEGGQETQYF
TGTGCCAGCAGTTTAGCTGAAGGGGGACAAGAGACCCAGTACTTC
>TRBV7-9|TRBJ2-1|.|.
CASSLEPGNREQFF
TGTGCCAGCAGCTTAGAGCCAGGGAATCGTGAGCAGTTCTTC
>TRBV6-5|TRBJ2-3|.|TRBD1
CASRAGTGGTDTQYF
TGTGCCAGCAGGGCCGGGACAGGGGGCACAGATACGCAGTATTTT
>TRBV7-3|TRBJ2-7|.|.
CASSFFCYLSGEQYF
TGTGCCAGCAGCTTCTTTTGCTATTTGTCGGGGGAGCAGTACTTC
>TRBV30|TRBJ2-1|.|TRBD2
CACHGGGSENEQFF
TGTGCCTGCCATGGCGGCGGGAGTGAAAATGAGCAGTTCTTC
>TRBV23-1|TRBJ2-1|.|TRBD2
CASRTSGRVNNEQFF
TGCGCCAGCAGGACTAGCGGGAGGGTGAACAATGAGCAGTTCTTC
>TRBV5-1|TRBJ1-1|.|TRBD1
CASGLNLQGAWTEAFF
TGCGCCAGCGGCTTGAATCTTCAGGGGGCCTGGACTGAAGCTTTCTTT
>TRBV15|TRBJ1-2|.|TRBD1
CATSRDRGGAPVGYTF
TGTGCCACCAGCAGAGATCGAGGGGGCGCCCCGGTTGGCTACACCTTC
>TRBV2|TRBJ2-7|.|TRBD1
CASRLTGATYEQYF
TGTGCCAGCAGGTTGACAGGGGCCACCTACGAGCAGTACTTC
>TRBV13|TRBJ2-1|.|.
CASSSGTSNEQFF
TGTGCCAGCAGCTCCGGGACTTCTAATGAGCAGTTCTTC
>TRBV30|TRBJ2-4|.|TRBD2
CAWSRPGLAEAKNIQYF
TGTGCCTGGAGTCGACCGGGACTAGCGGAGGCCAAAAACATTCAGTACTTC
>TRBV4-1|TRBJ1-2|.|.
CASSDRDNLGDGYTF
TGCGCCAGCAGCGACCGGGACAACCTCGGGGATGGCTACACCTTC
>TRBV28|TRBJ1-4|.|.
CASSVGGGEKLFF
TGTGCCAGCTCAGTTGGCGGGGGGGAAAAACTGTTTTTT
>TRBV5-4|TRBJ2-1|.|TRBD1
CASRSGTGPYNEQFF
TGTGCCAGCAGATCCGGGACAGGGCCCTACAATGAGCAGTTCTTC
>TRBV28|TRBJ1-2|.|TRBD1
CASRSQGPPNGYTF
TGTGCCAGCAGATCACAGGGGCCCCCGAATGGCTACACCTTC
>TRBV6-5|TRBJ1-2|.|TRBD1
CASSRDRATHGYTF
TGTGCCAGCAGTAGGGACAGGGCTACTCATGGCTACACCTTC
>TRBV5-1|TRBJ2-7|.|.
CASNTGSVSYEQYF
TGCGCCAGCAACACTGGGAGTGTTTCCTACGAGCAGTACTTC
>TRBV7-9|TRBJ1-3|few|.
CASSLAQFPGNTIYF
TGTGCCAGCAGCTTAGCGCAGTTCCCTGGAAACACCATATATTTT
>TRBV21-1|TRBJ2-5|once|.
CASSTSGGGKKDQETQYF
TGTGCCAGCAGCACTTCTGGAGGGGGCAAAAAGGACCAAGAGACCCAGTACTTC
>TRBV19|TRBJ2-7|.|.
CASSIVGDTYEQYF
TGTGCCAGTAGTATAGTAGGGGACACTTACGAGCAGTACTTC
>TRBV5-6|TRBJ1-2|.|.
CASSLGRGLDYGYTF
TGTGCCAGCAGCTTGGGGAGGGGCCTTGACTATGGCTACACCTTC
>TRBV7-3|TRBJ2-1|.|TRBD2
CASSFLAGGPNEQFF
TGTGCCAGCAGCTTTCTAGCGGGAGGGCCGAATGAGCAGTTCTTC
>TRBV28|TRBJ2-7|.|TRBD1
CASISGQGGEQYF
TGTGCCAGCATATCAGGACAGGGGGGCGAGCAGTACTTC
>TRBV7-4|TRBJ1-4|.|TRBD1
CASSFKNFRDRGARKLFF
TGTGCCAGCAGCTTCAAAAATTTCCGGGACAGGGGGGCAAGAAAACTGTTTTTT
>TRBV19|TRBJ2-2|.|.
CASSFRVTGELFF
TGTGCCAGTAGTTTCAGGGTCACCGGGGAGCTGTTTTTT
>TRBV28|TRBJ2-7|.|TRBD1
CASSSPGQGAYEQYF
TGTGCCAGCAGTTCCCCGGGACAGGGGGCCTACGAGCAGTACTTC